This T cell receptor (beta chain) was documented in a study of CD8 T cells in Susac syndrome. General study findings and limits: The study admitted that it had a relatively small number of individuals in its TCR sequencing and HLA analysis.

Worth noting for this clonotype: As yet, its antigen is unknown.

With random hexamers, reverse transcription was performed on roughly 0.45 to 1 ug of RNA. With immunoSEQ multiplex PCR, TCR beta CDR3 was amplified across 54 Vbeta and 13 Jbeta. TCRdb re-called the immunoSEQ multiplex PCR reads with MiXCR, one entry per CDR3 protein. The table includes around 130,000 distinct CDR3 sequences, 85% to 95% detected once. This CDR3 has 19 amino acids. Germline lookup yields CDR1 SGHRS and CDR2 YFSETQ. V lost 0 bases and J 0 bases, leaving 21 bases between the germline ends. The TEMRA cells underwent FACS enrichment, while the CD8+ and CD4+ T cells underwent negative isolation.

This chain links TRBV5-1 with TRBJ2-5; D may be TRBD1 or TRBD2 (9 bases each). The TCR was taken from a human donor in good health. What was sequenced was CD4+ T cells from PBMCs. The CDR3 here is CASSLDRGQSGRYQETQYF. The CDR3 DNA reads TGCGCCAGCAGCTTGGACAGGGGGCAAAGCGGGAGGTACCAAGAGACCCAGTACTTC.